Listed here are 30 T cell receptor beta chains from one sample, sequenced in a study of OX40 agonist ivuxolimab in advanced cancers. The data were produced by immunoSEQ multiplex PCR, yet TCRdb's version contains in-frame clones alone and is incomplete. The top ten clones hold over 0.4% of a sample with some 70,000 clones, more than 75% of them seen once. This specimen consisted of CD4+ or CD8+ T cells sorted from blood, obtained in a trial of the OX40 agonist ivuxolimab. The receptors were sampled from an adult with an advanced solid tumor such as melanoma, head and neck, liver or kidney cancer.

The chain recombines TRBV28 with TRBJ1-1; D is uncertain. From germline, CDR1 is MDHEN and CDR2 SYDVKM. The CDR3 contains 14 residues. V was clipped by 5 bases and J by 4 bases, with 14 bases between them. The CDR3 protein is CASSPPSWGTEAFF. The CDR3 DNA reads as TGTGCCAGCAGTCCGCCTTCGTGGGGCACTGAAGCTTTCTTT. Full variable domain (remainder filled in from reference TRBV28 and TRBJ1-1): DVKVTQSSRYLVKRTGEKVFLECVQDMDHENMFWYRQDPGLGLRLIYFSYDVKMKEKGDIPEGYSVSREKKERFSLILESASTNQTSMYLCASSPPSWGTEAFFGQGTRLTVV.

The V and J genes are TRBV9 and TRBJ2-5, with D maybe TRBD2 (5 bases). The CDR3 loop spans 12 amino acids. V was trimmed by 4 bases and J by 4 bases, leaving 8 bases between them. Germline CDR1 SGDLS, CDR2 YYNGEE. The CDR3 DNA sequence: TGTGCCAGCAGCCCTGGGAGAGAGACCCAGTACTTC. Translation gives CASSPGRETQYF.

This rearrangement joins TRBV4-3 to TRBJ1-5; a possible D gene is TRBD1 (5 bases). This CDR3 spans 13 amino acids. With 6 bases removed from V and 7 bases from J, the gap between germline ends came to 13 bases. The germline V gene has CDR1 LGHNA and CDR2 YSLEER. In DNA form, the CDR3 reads TGCGCCAGCAGTTTGGGACGCGGGCAGCCCCAGCATTTT. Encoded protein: CASSLGRGQPQHF.

DNA for the CDR3: TGTGCCATTATTAGCGGGATGGACGGGGAGCTGTTTTTT. Amino acid sequence: CAIISGMDGELFF. The chain is built from TRBV7-7 and TRBJ2-2; 8 nucleotides line up with TRBD2. The CDR3 has 13 residues. CDR1 is SSHAT, CDR2 FNYEAQ, per germline (reference sequence). The V gene end was trimmed by 10 bases and the J gene end by 7 bases; junction bases not matched to a gene: 8.

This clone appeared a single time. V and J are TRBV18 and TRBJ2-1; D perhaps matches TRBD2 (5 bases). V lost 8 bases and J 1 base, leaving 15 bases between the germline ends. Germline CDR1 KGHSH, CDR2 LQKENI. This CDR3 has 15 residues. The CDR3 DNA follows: TGTGCCAGCCACGTACTAGTCGGGTCCTACAATGAGCAGTTCTTC. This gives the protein CASHVLVGSYNEQFF.

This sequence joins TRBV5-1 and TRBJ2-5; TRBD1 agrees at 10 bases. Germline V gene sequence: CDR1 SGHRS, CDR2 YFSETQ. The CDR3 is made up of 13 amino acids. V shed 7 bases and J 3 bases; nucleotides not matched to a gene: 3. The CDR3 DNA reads TGCGCCAGCGGGACAGGGGTGGAAGAGACCCAGTACTTC. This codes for CASGTGVEETQYF. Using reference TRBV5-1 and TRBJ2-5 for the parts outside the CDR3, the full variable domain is KAGVTQTPRYLIKTRGQQVTLSCSPISGHRSVSWYQQTPGQGLQFLFEYFSETQRNKGNFPGRFSGRQFSNSRSEMNVSTLELGDSALYLCASGTGVEETQYFGPGTRLLVL.

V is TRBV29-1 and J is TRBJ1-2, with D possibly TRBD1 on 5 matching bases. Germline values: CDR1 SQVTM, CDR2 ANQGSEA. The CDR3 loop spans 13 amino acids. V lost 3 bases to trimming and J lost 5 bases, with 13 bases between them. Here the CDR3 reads CSVEGGNRYGYTF. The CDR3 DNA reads TGCAGCGTTGAGGGGGGGAATAGGTATGGCTACACCTTC.

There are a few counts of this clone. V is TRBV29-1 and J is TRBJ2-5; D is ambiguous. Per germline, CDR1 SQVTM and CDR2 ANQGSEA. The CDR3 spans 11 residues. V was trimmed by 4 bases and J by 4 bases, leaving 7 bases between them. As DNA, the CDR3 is TGCAGCGTTGTTCTGGGAGAGACCCAGTACTTC. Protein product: CSVVLGETQYF.

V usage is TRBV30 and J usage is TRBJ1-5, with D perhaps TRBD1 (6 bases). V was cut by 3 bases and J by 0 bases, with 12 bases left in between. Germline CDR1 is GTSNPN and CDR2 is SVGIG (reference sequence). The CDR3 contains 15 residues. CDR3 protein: CAWRPGQPSNQPQHF. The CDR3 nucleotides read TGTGCCTGGAGACCAGGACAGCCTAGCAATCAGCCCCAGCATTTT.

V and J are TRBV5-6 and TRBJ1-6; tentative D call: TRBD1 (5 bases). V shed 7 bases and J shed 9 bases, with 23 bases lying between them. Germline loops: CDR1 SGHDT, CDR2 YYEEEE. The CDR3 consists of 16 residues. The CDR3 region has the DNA TGTGCCAGCCAGCTTTTGGGGACCTTACGGGGTTCACCCCTCCACTTT. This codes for CASQLLGTLRGSPLHF.

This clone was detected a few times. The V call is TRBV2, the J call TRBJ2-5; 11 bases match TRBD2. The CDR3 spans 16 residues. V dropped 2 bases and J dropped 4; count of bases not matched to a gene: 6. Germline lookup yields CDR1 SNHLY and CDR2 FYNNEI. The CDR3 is CASSERVAGGRETQYF. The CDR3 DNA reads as TGTGCCAGCAGTGAAAGGGTAGCGGGAGGGCGAGAGACCCAGTACTTC.

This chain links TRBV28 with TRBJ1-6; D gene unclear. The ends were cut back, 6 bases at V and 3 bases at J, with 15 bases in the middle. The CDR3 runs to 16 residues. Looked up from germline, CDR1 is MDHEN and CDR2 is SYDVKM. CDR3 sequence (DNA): TGTGCCAGCAGGCTAGAGTTACAAGGCTATAATTCACCCCTCCACTTT. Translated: CASRLELQGYNSPLHF.

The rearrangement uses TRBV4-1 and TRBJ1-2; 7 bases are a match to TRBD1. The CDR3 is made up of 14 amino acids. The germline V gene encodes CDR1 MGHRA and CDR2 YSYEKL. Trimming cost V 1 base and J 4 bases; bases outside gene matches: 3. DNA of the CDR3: TGCGCCAGCAGCCAAGTTGGACAGGTCTATGGCTACACCTTC. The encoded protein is CASSQVGQVYGYTF.

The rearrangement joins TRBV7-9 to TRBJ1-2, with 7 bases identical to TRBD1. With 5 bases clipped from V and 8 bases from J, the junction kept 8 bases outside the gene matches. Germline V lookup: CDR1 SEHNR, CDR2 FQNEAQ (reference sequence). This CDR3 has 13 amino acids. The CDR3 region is CASSQDRVRGYTF. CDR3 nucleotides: TGTGCCAGCAGCCAAGACAGGGTGCGGGGCTACACCTTC.

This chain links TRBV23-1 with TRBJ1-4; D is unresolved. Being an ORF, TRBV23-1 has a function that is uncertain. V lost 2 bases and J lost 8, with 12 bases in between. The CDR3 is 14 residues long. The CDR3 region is CASSQGLKREKLFF. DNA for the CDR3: TGCGCCAGCAGTCAAGGTCTCAAGCGGGAAAAACTGTTTTTT.

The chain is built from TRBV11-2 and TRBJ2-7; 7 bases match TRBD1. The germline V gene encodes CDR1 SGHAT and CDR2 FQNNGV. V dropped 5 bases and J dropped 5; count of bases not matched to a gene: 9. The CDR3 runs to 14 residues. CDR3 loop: CASSARQGTNEQYF. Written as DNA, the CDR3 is TGTGCCAGCAGCGCGCGACAGGGTACGAACGAGCAGTACTTC. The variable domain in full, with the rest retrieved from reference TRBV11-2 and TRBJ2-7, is EAGVAQSPRYKIIEKRQSVAFWCNPISGHATLYWYQQILGQGPKLLIQFQNNGVVDDSQLPKDRFSAERLKGVDSTLKIQPAKLEDSAVYLCASSARQGTNEQYFGPGTRLTVT.

This CDR3 reads CASSPDISRASSSYNEQFF. CDR3 in DNA: TGTGCCAGCAGCCCGGACATTTCGAGGGCGTCGAGCTCCTACAATGAGCAGTTCTTC. The chain links TRBV5-6 to TRBJ2-1, with D possibly being TRBD1 or TRBD2 (5 bases each). Germline V gives CDR1 SGHDT, CDR2 YYEEEE. Trimming stripped 4 bases from V and 0 bases from J, with 23 bases between. The CDR3 consists of 19 residues.

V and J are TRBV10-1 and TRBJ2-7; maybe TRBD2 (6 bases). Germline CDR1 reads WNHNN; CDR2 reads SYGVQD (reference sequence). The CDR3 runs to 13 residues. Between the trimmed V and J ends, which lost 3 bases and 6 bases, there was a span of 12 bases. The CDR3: CASSEYAGSEQYF. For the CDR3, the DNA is TGCGCCAGCAGTGAATATGCGGGGAGCGAGCAGTACTTC.

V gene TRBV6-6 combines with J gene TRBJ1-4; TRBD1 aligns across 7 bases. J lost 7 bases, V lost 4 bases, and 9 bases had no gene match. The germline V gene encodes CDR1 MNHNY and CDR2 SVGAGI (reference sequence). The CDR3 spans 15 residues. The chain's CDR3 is CASSLGTVAGEKLFF. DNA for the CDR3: TGTGCCAGCAGTTTGGGGACAGTCGCTGGTGAAAAACTGTTTTTT.

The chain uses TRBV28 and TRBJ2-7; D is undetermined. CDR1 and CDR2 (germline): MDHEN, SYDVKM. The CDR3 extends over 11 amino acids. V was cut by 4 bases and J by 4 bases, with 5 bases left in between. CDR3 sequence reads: CASSSRYEQYV. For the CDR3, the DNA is TGTGCCAGCAGTTCTAGGTACGAGCAGTACGTC.

CDR3 residues: CASNRDPTDTQYF. CDR3 DNA: TGTGCCAGCAACAGGGACCCTACAGATACGCAGTATTTT. The genes are TRBV2 and TRBJ2-3; D possibly corresponds to TRBD1 (6 bases). Germline V gene sequence: CDR1 SNHLY, CDR2 FYNNEI. CDR3 size: 13 residues. The ends were cut back, 7 bases at V and 3 bases at J, with 11 bases in the middle. Full variable domain (remainder filled in from reference TRBV2 and TRBJ2-3): EPEVTQTPSHQVTQMGQEVILRCVPISNHLYFYWYRQILGQKVEFLVSFYNNEISEKSEIFDDQFSVERPDGSNFTLKIRSTKLEDSAMYFCASNRDPTDTQYFGPGTRLTVL.

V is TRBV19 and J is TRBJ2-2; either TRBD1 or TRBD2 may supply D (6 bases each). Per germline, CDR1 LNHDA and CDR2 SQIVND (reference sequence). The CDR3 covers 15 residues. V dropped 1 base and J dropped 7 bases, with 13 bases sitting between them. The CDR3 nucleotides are TGTGCCAGTAGTATAGTTCCGGGGGCGGTCGGGGAGCTGTTTTTT. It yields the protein CASSIVPGAVGELFF.

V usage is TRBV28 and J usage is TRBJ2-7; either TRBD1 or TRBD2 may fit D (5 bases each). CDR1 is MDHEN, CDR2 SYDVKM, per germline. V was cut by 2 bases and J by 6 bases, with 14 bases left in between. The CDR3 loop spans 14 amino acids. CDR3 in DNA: TGTGCCAGCAGTTTACCGAACCCCGGGACCGAGCAGTACTTC. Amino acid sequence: CASSLPNPGTEQYF.

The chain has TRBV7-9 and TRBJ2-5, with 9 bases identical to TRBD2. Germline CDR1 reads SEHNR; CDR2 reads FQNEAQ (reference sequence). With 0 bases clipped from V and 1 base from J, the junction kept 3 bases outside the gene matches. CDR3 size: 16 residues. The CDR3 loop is CASSLAMTSGQETQYF. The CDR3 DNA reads TGTGCCAGCAGCTTAGCCATGACTAGCGGCCAAGAGACCCAGTACTTC. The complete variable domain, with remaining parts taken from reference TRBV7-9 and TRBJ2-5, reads DTGVSQNPRHKITKRGQNVTFRCDPISEHNRLYWYRQTLGQGPEFLTYFQNEAQLEKSRLLSDRFSAERPKGSFSTLEIQRTEQGDSAMYLCASSLAMTSGQETQYFGPGTRLLVL.

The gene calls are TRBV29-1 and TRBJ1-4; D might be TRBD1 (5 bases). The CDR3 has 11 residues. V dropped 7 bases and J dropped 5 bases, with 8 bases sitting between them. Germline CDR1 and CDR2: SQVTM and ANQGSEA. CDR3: CSGGLNEKLFF. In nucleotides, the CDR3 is TGCAGCGGGGGCCTAAATGAAAAACTGTTTTTT.

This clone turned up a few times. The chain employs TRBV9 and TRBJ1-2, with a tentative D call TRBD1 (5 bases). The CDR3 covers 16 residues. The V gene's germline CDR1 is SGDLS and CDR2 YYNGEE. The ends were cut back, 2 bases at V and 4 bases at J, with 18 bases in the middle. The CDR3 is CASSVLPQGAPYGYTF. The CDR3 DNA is TGTGCCAGCAGCGTCCTCCCGCAAGGGGCCCCCTATGGCTACACCTTC.

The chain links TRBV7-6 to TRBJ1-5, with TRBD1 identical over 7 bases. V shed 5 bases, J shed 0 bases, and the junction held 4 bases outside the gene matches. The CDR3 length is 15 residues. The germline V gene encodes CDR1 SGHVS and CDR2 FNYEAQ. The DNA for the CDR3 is TGTGCCAGCAGCCGGGGACAGCATAGCAATCAGCCCCAGCATTTT. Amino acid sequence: CASSRGQHSNQPQHF.

Written as DNA, the CDR3 is TGTGCCAGCAGTGACTACCGGGCCAGGAGCGGGGAGCTGTTTTTT. It is translated as CASSDYRARSGELFF. The rearrangement uses TRBV25-1 and TRBJ2-2; D is uncertain. This CDR3 contains 15 residues. The V gene's germline CDR1 is MGHDK and CDR2 SYGVNS. Deletions cut 3 bases from V and 7 bases from J, with 15 bases between. Variable domain in full (rest from reference TRBV25-1 and TRBJ2-2): EADIYQTPRYLVIGTGKKITLECSQTMGHDKMYWYQQDPGMELHLIHYSYGVNSTEKGDLSSESTVSRIRTEHFPLTLESARPSHTSQYLCASSDYRARSGELFFGEGSRLTVL.

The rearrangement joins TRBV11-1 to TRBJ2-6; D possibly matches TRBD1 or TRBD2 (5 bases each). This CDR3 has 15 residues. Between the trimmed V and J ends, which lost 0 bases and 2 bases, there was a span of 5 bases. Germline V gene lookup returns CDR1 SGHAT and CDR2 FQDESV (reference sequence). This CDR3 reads CASSLAGAGANVLTF. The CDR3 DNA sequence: TGTGCCAGCAGCTTAGCGGGGGCTGGGGCCAACGTCCTGACTTTC. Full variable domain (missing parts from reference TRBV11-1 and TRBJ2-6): EAEVAQSPRYKITEKSQAVAFWCDPISGHATLYWYRQILGQGPELLVQFQDESVVDDSQLPKDRFSAERLKGVDSTLKIQPAELGDSAMYLCASSLAGAGANVLTFGAGSRLTVL.

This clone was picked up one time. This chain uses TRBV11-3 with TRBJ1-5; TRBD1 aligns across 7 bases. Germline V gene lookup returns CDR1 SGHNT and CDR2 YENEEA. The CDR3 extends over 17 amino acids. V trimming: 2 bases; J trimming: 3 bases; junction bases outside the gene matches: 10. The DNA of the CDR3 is TGTGCCAGCAGCTTACCCGGACAGGACTTCTTCAATCAGCCCCAGCATTTT. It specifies CASSLPGQDFFNQPQHF.